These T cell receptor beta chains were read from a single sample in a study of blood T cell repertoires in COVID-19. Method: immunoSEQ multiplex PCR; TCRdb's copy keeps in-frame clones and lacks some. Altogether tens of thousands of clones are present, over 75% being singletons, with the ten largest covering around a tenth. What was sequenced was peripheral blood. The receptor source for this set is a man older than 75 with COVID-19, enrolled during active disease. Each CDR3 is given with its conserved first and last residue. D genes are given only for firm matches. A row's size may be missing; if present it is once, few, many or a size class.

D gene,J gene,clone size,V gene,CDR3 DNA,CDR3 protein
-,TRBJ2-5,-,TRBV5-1,TGCGCCAGCAGCCTAGGACAGTCCCAAGAGACCCAGTACTTC,CASSLGQSQETQYF
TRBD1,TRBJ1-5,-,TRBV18,TGTGCCAGCTCACCACCGACGGGACAGGGGGAAGGTCAGCCCCAGCATTTT,CASSPPTGQGEGQPQHF
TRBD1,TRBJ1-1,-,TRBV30,TGTGCCTGGAGTGGGAACAGGGGTATGAACACTGAAGCTTTCTTT,CAWSGNRGMNTEAFF
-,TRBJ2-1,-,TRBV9,TGTGCCAGCAGCGCCCTTAGTACCCCCTACAATGAGCAGTTCTTC,CASSALSTPYNEQFF
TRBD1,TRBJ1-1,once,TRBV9,TGTGCCAGCAGCCTTGGGACAGGGGGCGTAAACACTGAAGCTTTCTTT,CASSLGTGGVNTEAFF
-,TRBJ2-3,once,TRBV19,TGTGCCAGTAGTACCCCCCGGGGGGCCAGAGATACGCAGTATTTT,CASSTPRGARDTQYF
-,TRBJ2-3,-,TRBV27,TGTGCCAGCAGCCCAATCGACTACCCTAGCACAGATACGCAGTATTTT,CASSPIDYPSTDTQYF
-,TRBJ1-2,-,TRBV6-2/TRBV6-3,TGTGCCAGCAGTCCCGGACAGTGGGGCTACACCTTC,CASSPGQWGYTF
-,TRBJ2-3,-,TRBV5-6,TGTGCGGAGAGGCGCTACGGCACAGATACGCAGTATTTT,CAERRYGTDTQYF
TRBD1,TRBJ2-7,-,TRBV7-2,TGTGCCAGCAGCTTAGCGAGGGGGACAGCCTACGAGCAGTACTTC,CASSLARGTAYEQYF
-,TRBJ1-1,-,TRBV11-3,TGTGCCAGCAGCTTTAAATACGGGGGTGAGAACACTGAAGCTTTCTTT,CASSFKYGGENTEAFF
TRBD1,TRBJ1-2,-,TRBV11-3,TGTGCCAGCAGCTTAGCAGGGGGCGGCGGCTACACCTTC,CASSLAGGGGYTF
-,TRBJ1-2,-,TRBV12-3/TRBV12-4,TGTGCCAGCAGCCCGCGGAACTATGGCTACACCTTC,CASSPRNYGYTF
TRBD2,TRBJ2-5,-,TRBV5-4,TGTGCCAGCAGCTTGTGGAGCGGGAGGTCCGGGGAGACCCAGTACTTC,CASSLWSGRSGETQYF
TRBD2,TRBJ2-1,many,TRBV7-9,TGTGCCAGCAGCTCAAATAGCGGGGGGCCCCCCGGCAATGAGCAGTTCTTC,CASSSNSGGPPGNEQFF
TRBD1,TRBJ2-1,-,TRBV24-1,TGTGCCACCAGTGGTTGGACAGGGGAGGACTTCGATGAGCAGTTCTTC,CATSGWTGEDFDEQFF
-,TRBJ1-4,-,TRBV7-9,TGTGCCAGCAGCTTCAGGGCAACTAATGAAAAACTGTTTTTT,CASSFRATNEKLFF
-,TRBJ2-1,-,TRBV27,TGTGCCAGCAGTCCCTTTGCTCGGGGTGGGAACAATGAGCAGTTCTTC,CASSPFARGGNNEQFF
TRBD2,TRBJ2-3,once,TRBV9,TGTGCCAGCAGCACCCTAGCGGGATCCACAGATACGCAGTATTTT,CASSTLAGSTDTQYF
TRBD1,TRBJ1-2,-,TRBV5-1,TGCGCCAGCAGCGTGACAGGGGAGTTAGACTATGGCTACACCTTC,CASSVTGELDYGYTF
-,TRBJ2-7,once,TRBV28,TGTGCCAGCAGCCCAGCTAGGCGCCACTCCTACGAGCAGTACTTC,CASSPARRHSYEQYF
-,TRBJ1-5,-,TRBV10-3,TGTGCCATCAGTGACTCTAATCAGCCCCAGCATTTT,CAISDSNQPQHF
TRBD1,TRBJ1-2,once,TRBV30,TGTGCCTGGAGTCAGACAGGGGCGGGAGGCTACACCTTC,CAWSQTGAGGYTF
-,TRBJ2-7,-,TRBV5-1,TGCGCCAGCAGCTTGGGACAGGGAGGCGAGCAGTACTTC,CASSLGQGGEQYF
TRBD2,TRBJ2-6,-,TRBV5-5,TGTGCCAGCAGCTTGGGGACTAGACTCTCTGGGGCCAACGTCCTGACTTTC,CASSLGTRLSGANVLTF
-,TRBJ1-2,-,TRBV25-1,TGTGCCAGCAGTGGGGCAGGGTCGGAATCTGGCTACACCTTC,CASSGAGSESGYTF